These 14 T cell receptor beta chains share one sample of origin, sequenced in a study of cytomegalovirus exposure and HLA in healthy donors. PCR primers comprised 60 Vbeta and 13 Jbeta primers. Sequenced by immunoSEQ multiplex PCR; TCRdb stores in-frame clones only, minus some. This sample's table has 150,000 to 200,000 clones. Input material: PBMCs. These TCRs come from an older woman in good health and CMV-seronegative.

This sequence joins TRBV9 and TRBJ1-1; D remains unclear. The germline gives CDR1 SGDLS, CDR2 YYNGEE. The CDR3 has 15 amino acids. Between the trimmed V and J ends, which lost 0 bases and 1 base, there was a span of 10 bases. The CDR3 coding sequence is TGTGCCAGCAGCGTAGAGAGCGGAAAGAACACTGAAGCTTTCTTT. As protein: CASSVESGKNTEAFF.

CDR3 amino acids: CASSPRQKNSPLHF. The CDR3, as DNA: TGTGCCAGCAGCCCCCGACAGAAGAATTCACCCCTCCACTTT. The chain joins TRBV7-9 to TRBJ1-6; D may be TRBD1 (5 bases). Germline V CDR1 and CDR2: SEHNR, FQNEAQ (reference sequence). The CDR3 sequence is 14 residues long. V was shortened by 5 bases and J by 7 bases, with 12 bases between the two germline ends. The full variable domain, its missing parts supplied by reference TRBV7-9 and TRBJ1-6, is DTGVSQNPRHKITKRGQNVTFRCDPISEHNRLYWYRQTLGQGPEFLTYFQNEAQLEKSRLLSDRFSAERPKGSFSTLEIQRTEQGDSAMYLCASSPRQKNSPLHFGNGTRLTVT.

The chain carries TRBV28 and TRBJ1-2; D is unresolved. This CDR3 comprises 13 residues. Trimming removed 4 bases at V and 4 bases at J, with 10 bases between. Germline V CDR1 and CDR2: MDHEN, SYDVKM. The CDR3 reads CASSYRGGYGYTF. The CDR3 bases are TGTGCCAGCAGTTACCGGGGTGGCTATGGCTACACCTTC.

The chain links TRBV19 to TRBJ2-3; 8 bases align to TRBD1. Germline-derived CDR1 and CDR2 are LNHDA and SQIVND (reference sequence). This CDR3 is 15 amino acids long. J lost 2 bases, V lost 5 bases, and 6 bases had no gene match. The CDR3: CASSEAGGLTDTQYF. For the CDR3, the DNA is TGTGCCAGTAGTGAGGCAGGGGGCCTCACAGATACGCAGTATTTT.

V is TRBV4-2 and J is TRBJ2-5; 12 bases agree with TRBD2. CDR1 and CDR2 (germline): LGHNA, YNFKEQ. The CDR3 loop spans 19 amino acids. The junction had 17 bases not matched to a gene; V was cut back by 4 bases and J by 5 bases. CDR3: CASSRRGGLAGTDGETQYF. CDR3 in DNA: TGTGCCAGCAGCCGGAGGGGTGGACTAGCGGGGACTGATGGGGAGACCCAGTACTTC.

V is TRBV4-2 and J is TRBJ1-5, with D perhaps matching TRBD1 (5 bases). Trimming took 7 bases from V and 7 from J, leaving 23 bases between them. Per germline, CDR1 LGHNA and CDR2 YNFKEQ. The CDR3 length is 16 residues. The chain's CDR3 is CASTPYGGTVDQPQHF. CDR3 in DNA: TGTGCCAGCACCCCATATGGGGGGACGGTGGACCAGCCCCAGCATTTT.

This chain connects TRBV15 to TRBJ2-2, with 8 nucleotides matching TRBD2. Per the germline V gene, CDR1 is LNHNV and CDR2 is YYDKDF (reference sequence). The CDR3 totals 16 residues. V was pared by 3 bases and J by 4 bases, with 7 bases of the junction left unmatched. The CDR3 region has the DNA TGTGCCACCAGCAGTCCGGGACTAGACGGCACCGGGGAGCTGTTTTTT. It translates to CATSSPGLDGTGELFF.

V usage is TRBV10-3 and J usage is TRBJ2-2, with 9 nucleotides matching TRBD1. V was clipped by 6 bases and J by 3 bases; unmatched bases: 2. Germline V gene lookup returns CDR1 ENHRY and CDR2 SYGVKD. CDR3 length: 14 amino acids. The DNA of the CDR3 is TGTGCCATCAGCCGGGACAGGGACACCGGGGAGCTGTTTTTT. Translated: CAISRDRDTGELFF.

The chain joins TRBV2 to TRBJ1-2; D is undetermined. Germline assignment: CDR1 SNHLY and CDR2 FYNNEI. This CDR3 comprises 16 residues. The V and J ends lost 5 bases and 8 bases respectively, with 24 bases between them. The CDR3 region is CASSFSTFLAEEGYTF. CDR3 nucleotide sequence: TGTGCCAGCAGTTTTTCCACTTTCCTAGCAGAGGAGGGCTACACCTTC.

The chain employs TRBV9 and TRBJ1-1; a possible D gene is TRBD1 (5 bases). V dropped 2 bases and J dropped 0 bases, with 11 bases sitting between them. CDR1 SGDLS and CDR2 YYNGEE come from the germline V gene. The CDR3 has 15 residues. The CDR3 region is CASSVGDSLNTEAFF. As DNA, the CDR3 is TGTGCCAGCAGCGTGGGCGACAGTCTGAACACTGAAGCTTTCTTT.

The chain couples TRBV7-6 to TRBJ2-1, with 9 bases aligning to TRBD2. Germline trimming cut 5 bases from V and 8 bases from J; bases unmatched to any gene: 10. The CDR3 has 15 residues. Germline CDR1 is SGHVS and CDR2 is FNYEAQ. Written as DNA, the CDR3 is TGTGCCAGCAGCGACTGGGCGGGGGGGCAAGATGAGCAGTTCTTC. As protein: CASSDWAGGQDEQFF.

The V and J genes are TRBV13 and TRBJ1-3, with D maybe TRBD1 (5 bases). V lost 4 bases and J 4 bases, leaving 14 bases between the germline ends. The CDR3 sequence is 15 residues long. Germline V lookup: CDR1 PRHDT, CDR2 FYEKMQ (reference sequence). CDR3 protein: CASSSRRTSGNTIYF. DNA for the CDR3: TGTGCCAGCAGCTCAAGAAGGACATCCGGAAACACCATATATTTT.

The chain links TRBV6-1 to TRBJ1-1; no definite D call. CDR1 MNHNS and CDR2 SASEGT come from the germline V gene. V was pared by 2 bases and J by 1 base, with 8 bases between. CDR3 length: 14 amino acids. The CDR3 reads CASSEIPRNTEAFF. The CDR3 DNA reads TGTGCCAGCAGTGAAATTCCCCGGAACACTGAAGCTTTCTTT.

The chain uses TRBV27 and TRBJ1-3; 9 nucleotides line up with TRBD1. This CDR3 has 15 residues. The germline V gene has CDR1 MNHEY and CDR2 SMNVEV (reference sequence). The J segment lost 2 bases and the V segment lost 5 bases, leaving 4 bases of the junction unmatched. The CDR3 DNA reads TGTGCCAGCAGTCCGGGACAGGGAACTGGAAACACCATATATTTT. Translation: CASSPGQGTGNTIYF.